The 2 T cell receptor beta chains below come from one sample, sequenced in a study of blood T cells in healthy people across ages. The authors ran a second PCR of about 6 to 11 cycles using a sample-barcoded 5' primer and a J-beta primer mix. TCRdb processed the 5' RACE reads anew with MiXCR; each CDR3 protein has one entry. The sample consists of around 1,000,000 distinct CDR3 sequences, 20% to 25% of them appearing once. These sequences were also reported in another study, on T cells of mothers and their children.

The sample consisted of blood. The origin of the receptors is a girl aged 2 to 10 in good health.

The chain is built from TRBV6-5 and TRBJ1-2, with 8 bases aligning to TRBD1. Trimming at V came to 6 bases and at J to 8 bases, leaving 11 bases not matched to a gene. From germline, CDR1 is MNHEY and CDR2 SVGAGI. The CDR3 totals 14 residues. CDR3 loop: CASRGQAELGGYTF. The CDR3 DNA reads TGTGCCAGCAGGGGACAGGCGGAATTGGGGGGCTACACCTTC.

The J gene is TRBJ2-1, the V gene TRBV29-1, with D unclear. The germline V gene encodes CDR1 SQVTM and CDR2 ANQGSEA. Trimming removed 5 bases from V and 3 bases from J, with 14 bases in between. The CDR3 runs 14 residues. The CDR3 nucleotides are TGCAGCGTTATGTTAGCCGGCTACTACAATGAGCAGTTCTTC. It translates to CSVMLAGYYNEQFF.